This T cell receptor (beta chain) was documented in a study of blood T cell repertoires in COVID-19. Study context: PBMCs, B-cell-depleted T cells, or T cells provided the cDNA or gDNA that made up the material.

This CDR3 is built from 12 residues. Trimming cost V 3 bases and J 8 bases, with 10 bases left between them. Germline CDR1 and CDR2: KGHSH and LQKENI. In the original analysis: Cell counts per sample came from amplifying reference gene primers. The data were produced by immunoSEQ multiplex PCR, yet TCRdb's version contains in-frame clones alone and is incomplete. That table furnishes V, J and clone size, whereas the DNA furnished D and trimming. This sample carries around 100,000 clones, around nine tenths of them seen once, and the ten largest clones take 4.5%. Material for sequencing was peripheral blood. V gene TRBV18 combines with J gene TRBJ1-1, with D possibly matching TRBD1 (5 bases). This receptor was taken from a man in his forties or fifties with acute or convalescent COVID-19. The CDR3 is CASSPGEGEAFF. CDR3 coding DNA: TGTGCCAGCTCACCGGGGGAGGGAGAAGCTTTCTTT.